The 4 T cell receptor beta chains presented below share a single source sample, sequenced in a study of PD-L1 blockade in urothelial cancer. Profiling relied on immunoSEQ multiplex PCR, and the TCRdb table lists in-frame clones only, not all of them. The sample records fewer than 80,000 clones, 81% being singletons. The time point is: pretreatment peripheral blood. Sequencing used PBMCs, obtained around atezolizumab (anti-PD-L1) treatment. The source of these receptors is a man aged 65-85 years with urothelial cancer.

This chain connects TRBV6-1 to TRBJ1-5; no reliable D call. Trimming took off 6 bases at V and 9 bases at J, with 15 bases between the two ends. Germline CDR1 MNHNS, CDR2 SASEGT. CDR3 length: 13 amino acids. CDR3 amino acids: CASRGDGIMPQHF. CDR3 DNA: TGTGCCAGCAGGGGAGACGGAATCATGCCCCAGCATTTT.

The CDR3 is CASSLSPGEEKLFF. The CDR3, as DNA: TGTGCCAGCAGTTTATCCCCCGGGGAGGAAAAACTGTTTTTT. The rearrangement joins TRBV28 to TRBJ1-4; D remains ambiguous. The V and J ends lost 1 base and 8 bases respectively, with 11 bases between them. CDR3 length equals 14 residues. The germline V gene has CDR1 MDHEN and CDR2 SYDVKM.

The gene calls are TRBV5-1 and TRBJ2-3; the match to TRBD1 covers 8 bases. J was trimmed by 6 bases and V by 4 bases; bases with no gene match: 10. The CDR3 is made up of 15 amino acids. Germline V gives CDR1 SGHRS, CDR2 YFSETQ. CDR3 region: CASSTGTGPSDTQYF. The DNA of the CDR3 is TGCGCCAGCAGCACCGGGACAGGACCGTCTGATACGCAGTATTTT. Variable domain in full (rest from reference TRBV5-1 and TRBJ2-3): KAGVTQTPRYLIKTRGQQVTLSCSPISGHRSVSWYQQTPGQGLQFLFEYFSETQRNKGNFPGRFSGRQFSNSRSEMNVSTLELGDSALYLCASSTGTGPSDTQYFGPGTRLTVL.

V and J are TRBV5-4 and TRBJ2-3; D call uncertain. Deletions cut 0 bases from V and 2 bases from J, with 10 bases between. CDR1 is SGHNT and CDR2 is YYREEE in the germline V gene (reference sequence). The length of the CDR3 is 15 residues. The CDR3 loop reads CASSLAGAFTDTQYF. CDR3 in DNA: TGTGCCAGCAGCTTGGCTGGAGCCTTCACAGATACGCAGTATTTT.